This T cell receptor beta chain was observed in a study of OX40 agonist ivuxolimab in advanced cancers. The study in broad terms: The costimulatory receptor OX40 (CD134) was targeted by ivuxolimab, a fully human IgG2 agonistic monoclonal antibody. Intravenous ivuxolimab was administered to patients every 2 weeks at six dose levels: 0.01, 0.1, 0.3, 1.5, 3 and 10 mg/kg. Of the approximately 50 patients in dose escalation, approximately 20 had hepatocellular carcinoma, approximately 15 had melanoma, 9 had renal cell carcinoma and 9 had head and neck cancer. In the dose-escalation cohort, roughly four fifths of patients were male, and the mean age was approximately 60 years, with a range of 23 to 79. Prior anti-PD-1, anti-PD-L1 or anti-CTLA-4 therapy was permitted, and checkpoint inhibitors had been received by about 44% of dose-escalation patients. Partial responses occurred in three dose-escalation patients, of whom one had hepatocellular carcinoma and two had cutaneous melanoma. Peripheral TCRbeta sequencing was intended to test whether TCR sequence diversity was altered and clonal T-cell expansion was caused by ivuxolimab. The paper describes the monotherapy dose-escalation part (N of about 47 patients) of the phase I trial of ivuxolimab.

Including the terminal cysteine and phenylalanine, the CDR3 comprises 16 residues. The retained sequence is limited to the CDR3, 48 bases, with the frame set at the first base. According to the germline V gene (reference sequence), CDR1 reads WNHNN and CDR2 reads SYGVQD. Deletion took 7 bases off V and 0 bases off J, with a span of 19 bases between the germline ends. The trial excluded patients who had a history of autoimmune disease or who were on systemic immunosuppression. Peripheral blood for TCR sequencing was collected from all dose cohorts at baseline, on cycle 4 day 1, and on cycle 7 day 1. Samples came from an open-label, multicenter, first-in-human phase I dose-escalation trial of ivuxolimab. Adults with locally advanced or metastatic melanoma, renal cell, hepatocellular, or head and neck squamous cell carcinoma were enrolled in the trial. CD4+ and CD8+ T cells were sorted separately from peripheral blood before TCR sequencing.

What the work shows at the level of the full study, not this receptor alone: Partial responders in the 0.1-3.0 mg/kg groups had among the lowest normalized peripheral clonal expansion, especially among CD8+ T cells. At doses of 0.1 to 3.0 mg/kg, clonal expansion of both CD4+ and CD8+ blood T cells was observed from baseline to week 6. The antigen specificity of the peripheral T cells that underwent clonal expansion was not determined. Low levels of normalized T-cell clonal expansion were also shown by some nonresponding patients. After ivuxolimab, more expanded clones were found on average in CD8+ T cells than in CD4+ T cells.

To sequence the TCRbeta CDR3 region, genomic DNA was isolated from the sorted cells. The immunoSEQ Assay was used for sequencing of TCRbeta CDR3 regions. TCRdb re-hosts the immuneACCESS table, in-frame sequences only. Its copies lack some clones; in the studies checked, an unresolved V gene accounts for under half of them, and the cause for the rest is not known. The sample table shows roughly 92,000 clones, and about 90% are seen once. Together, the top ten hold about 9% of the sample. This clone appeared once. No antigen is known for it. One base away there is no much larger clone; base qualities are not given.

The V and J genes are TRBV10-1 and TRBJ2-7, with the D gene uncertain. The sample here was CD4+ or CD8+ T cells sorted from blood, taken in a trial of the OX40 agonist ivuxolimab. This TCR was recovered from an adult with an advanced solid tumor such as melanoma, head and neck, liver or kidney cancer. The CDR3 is CASNHLCPKSSYEQYF. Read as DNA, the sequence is TGCGCCAGCAACCACTTGTGTCCCAAGAGCTCCTACGAGCAGTACTTC.